One sample yielded the 26 T cell receptor beta chains listed below, sequenced in a study of TIL therapy for anti-PD-1-resistant metastatic lung cancer. Time point described: pre-treatment sample, taken before nivolumab and TIL therapy. Sequencing used immunoSEQ v3. Clones were read by immunoSEQ multiplex PCR, and TCRdb kept only the in-frame ones, dropping some. The sample holds approximately 60,000 clones, around four fifths seen once. This sample comprised blood, obtained at baseline. The receptors originated from a person aged 25-85 years with non-small cell lung cancer.

The chain has TRBV4-2 and TRBJ2-5, with TRBD1 matching 12 bases. The V gene end was trimmed by 4 bases and the J gene end by 5 bases; junction bases not matched to a gene: 5. Germline V gene data show CDR1 as LGHNA and CDR2 as YNFKEQ. CDR3 size: 15 residues. The CDR3 bases are TGTGCCAGCAGCCCCCGGGACAGGGGGCGGGAGACCCAGTACTTC. This encodes CASSPRDRGRETQYF.

The chain couples TRBV14 to TRBJ2-1; D is ambiguous. CDR3 length: 14 residues. Deletions cut 1 base from V and 4 bases from J, with 8 bases between. In germline, CDR1 is SGHDN, CDR2 FVKESK. CDR3 DNA sequence: TGTGCCAGCAGCCAAGGATCCCTGTACAATGAGCAGTTCTTC. It encodes CASSQGSLYNEQFF.

For the CDR3, the DNA is TGTGCCAGCAGCTCGAATAGGCGGGGGAACACCGGGGAGCTGTTTTTT. Translated: CASSSNRRGNTGELFF. The chain is built from TRBV7-8 and TRBJ2-2, with a tentative D call TRBD2 (6 bases). V was cut by 4 bases and J by 1 base, with 13 bases left in between. The CDR3 sequence is 16 residues long. Germline V gene data show CDR1 as SGHVS and CDR2 as FQNEAQ. Complete variable domain (other parts from reference TRBV7-8 and TRBJ2-2): GAGVSQSPRYKVAKRGQDVALRCDPISGHVSLFWYQQALGQGPEFLTYFQNEAQLDKSGLPSDRFFAERPEGSVSTLKIQRTQQEDSAVYLCASSSNRRGNTGELFFGEGSRLTVL.

This clone occurred once. The chain uses TRBV11-2 and TRBJ2-5; 7 positions agree with TRBD1. The CDR3 sequence is 16 residues long. From germline, CDR1 is SGHAT and CDR2 FQNNGV. Losses at the gene ends were 7 bases for V and 5 bases for J; bases not matched to a gene: 16. CDR3 bases: TGTGCCAGCACCCTAGGAGACAGGGTAGGATGGGAGACCCAGTACTTC. It translates to CASTLGDRVGWETQYF.

J is TRBJ2-7 and V is TRBV6-6; TRBD1 is a possible D gene (5 bases). The germline V and J ends were trimmed by 2 bases and 2 bases, with 10 bases remaining between them. Germline lookup yields CDR1 MNHNY and CDR2 SVGAGI (reference sequence). The length of the CDR3 is 14 residues. The chain's CDR3 is CASSYQGPPYEQYF. The CDR3 DNA sequence: TGTGCCAGCAGTTACCAGGGTCCTCCCTACGAGCAGTACTTC.

This clone has just one count. The rearrangement joins TRBV3-1 (or the pseudogene TRBV3-2) to TRBJ1-5; TRBD1 matches 11 bases. V shed 5 bases, J shed 1 base, and the junction held 10 bases outside the gene matches. The CDR3 is made up of 18 amino acids. The germline gives CDR1 LGHDT, CDR2 YNNKEL (reference sequence). CDR3 bases: TGTGCCAGCAGCAACCGGGACAGGGGGAGGGGGAGCAATCAGCCCCAGCATTTT. Translated: CASSNRDRGRGSNQPQHF.

This chain links TRBV5-1 with TRBJ2-2; maybe TRBD1 (6 bases). The V and J ends lost 4 bases and 7 bases respectively, with 23 bases between them. Germline CDR1 reads SGHRS; CDR2 reads YFSETQ. The CDR3 spans 17 residues. This chain's CDR3 is CASSPNREVPGGGELFF. In DNA form, the CDR3 reads TGCGCCAGCAGCCCCAACAGGGAAGTACCAGGCGGCGGGGAGCTGTTTTTT.

The chain uses TRBV6-2 or TRBV6-3 and TRBJ1-2, with D tentatively TRBD1 (5 bases). The V end was cut by 5 bases, the J end by 8 bases, with 21 bases between. This CDR3 spans 15 amino acids. The germline V gene encodes CDR1 MNHEY and CDR2 SVGEGT. This chain's CDR3 is CASSHPPMAGAGYTF. DNA of the CDR3: TGTGCCAGCAGTCATCCCCCTATGGCCGGGGCAGGCTACACCTTC.

The chain combines TRBV28 with TRBJ1-4; 7 bases are shared with TRBD1. There are 17 residues in the CDR3. V gave up 3 bases and J gave up 3 bases; unmatched junction bases: 10. In germline, CDR1 is MDHEN, CDR2 SYDVKM. DNA for the CDR3: TGTGCCAGCAGTTTCGGGGACAGACTTTCCCCTAATGAAAAACTGTTTTTT. Amino acids: CASSFGDRLSPNEKLFF.

The chain joins TRBV6-4 to TRBJ2-7; possible D gene TRBD2, 7 bases. V shed 8 bases and J shed 0 bases, with 17 bases lying between them. The CDR3 runs to 15 residues. Germline values: CDR1 MRHNA, CDR2 SNTAGT. CDR3 residues: CASGGGLAVSYEQYF. The CDR3 DNA sequence: TGTGCCAGCGGGGGGGGGCTAGCGGTCTCCTACGAGCAGTACTTC.

The gene calls are TRBV7-9 and TRBJ2-1, with no clear D. This CDR3 contains 13 residues. V lost 5 bases to trimming and J lost 4 bases, with 9 bases between them. Germline V gene sequence: CDR1 SEHNR, CDR2 FQNEAQ (reference sequence). CDR3 residues: CASSEDGYNEQFF. The CDR3 nucleotides are TGTGCCAGCAGCGAGGACGGTTACAATGAGCAGTTCTTC.

This clone has a handful of counts. The chain has TRBV30 and TRBJ2-5, with D perhaps given as TRBD1 or TRBD2 (6 bases each). The V gene lost 5 bases and the J gene lost 1 base, with 17 bases spanning the gap. This CDR3 spans 15 amino acids. Germline V lookup: CDR1 GTSNPN, CDR2 SVGIG (reference sequence). The CDR3 DNA reads as TGTGCCTGGGCCGCGGTGACGGGGGCCCAAGAGACCCAGTACTTC. Translated: CAWAAVTGAQETQYF.

The chain is built from TRBV14 and TRBJ2-1; D not certain. CDR3 length: 17 amino acids. Germline V gene data show CDR1 as SGHDN and CDR2 as FVKESK. V was cut by 3 bases and J by 4 bases, with 19 bases left in between. The CDR3 nucleotides read TGTGCCAGCAGCCAGCCGACGAGGACGCGGTTGTACAATGAGCAGTTCTTC. Amino acids: CASSQPTRTRLYNEQFF.

The chain has TRBV4-2 and TRBJ2-1; D tentatively fits TRBD1 or TRBD2 (5 bases each). Germline V gives CDR1 LGHNA, CDR2 YNFKEQ. This CDR3 is 16 amino acids long. The V and J ends lost 1 base and 5 bases respectively, with 15 bases between them. CDR3 nucleotides: TGTGCCAGCAGCCAAGGTCTAGCACAGGATGACAATGAGCAGTTCTTC. It specifies CASSQGLAQDDNEQFF.

This chain connects TRBV28 to TRBJ1-2; a weak D match, TRBD1 (5 bases). V dropped 6 bases and J dropped 4 bases, with 18 bases sitting between them. The CDR3 has 15 amino acids. Germline CDR1 is MDHEN and CDR2 is SYDVKM. The CDR3 coding sequence is TGTGCCAGCAGCCCTGGGGGGGAGGGGAGCTATGGCTACACCTTC. Translated, it gives CASSPGGEGSYGYTF.

This chain links TRBV18 with TRBJ2-3; 10 nucleotides match TRBD1. CDR3 length: 17 amino acids. Trimming at V came to 3 bases and at J to 4 bases, leaving 10 bases not matched to a gene. Germline V gene lookup returns CDR1 KGHSH and CDR2 LQKENI. As DNA, the CDR3 is TGTGCCAGCTCACCCCAATGGACAGGGGGAAGGTCAGATACGCAGTATTTT. Its translation is CASSPQWTGGRSDTQYF.

This chain uses TRBV19 with TRBJ2-4; 10 bases are shared with TRBD1. This CDR3 is built from 13 residues. V lost 6 bases, J lost 10 bases, and 6 bases stayed unmatched. Germline V gene lookup returns CDR1 LNHDA and CDR2 SQIVND (reference sequence). The CDR3 reads CASRKGQGEIQYF. The CDR3 DNA sequence: TGTGCCAGTAGAAAAGGACAGGGGGAAATTCAGTACTTC.

The V gene is TRBV11-3, the J gene TRBJ2-1, with TRBD1 as a possible D gene (5 bases). This CDR3 has 12 residues. Trimming pared 5 bases from V and 7 bases from J, leaving 9 bases between. Per the germline V gene, CDR1 is SGHNT and CDR2 is YENEEA. The DNA of the CDR3 is TGTGCCAGCAGCGGCAGGGCTAATGAGCAGTTCTTC. Amino acid sequence: CASSGRANEQFF.

This clone was observed once. The V and J genes are TRBV3-1 (or the pseudogene TRBV3-2) and TRBJ2-1; TRBD2 matches 7 bases. CDR1 is LGHDT, CDR2 YNNKEL, per germline (reference sequence). The CDR3 totals 15 residues. V was clipped by 4 bases and J by 4 bases; unmatched bases: 7. CDR3 DNA: TGTGCCAGCAGCCGAGCCGGGACTACTTACAATGAGCAGTTCTTC. Amino acids: CASSRAGTTYNEQFF.

The chain's CDR3 is CASSSGGGYTEAFF. In DNA form, the CDR3 reads TGTGCCAGCAGCTCGGGTGGTGGTTACACTGAAGCTTTCTTT. The rearrangement uses TRBV5-6 and TRBJ1-1; D uncertain. The CDR3 loop spans 14 amino acids. CDR1 and CDR2 (germline): SGHDT, YYEEEE. V dropped 3 bases and J dropped 3 bases, with 12 bases sitting between them. Full variable domain (missing parts from reference TRBV5-6 and TRBJ1-1): DAGVTQSPTHLIKTRGQQVTLRCSPKSGHDTVSWYQQALGQGPQFIFQYYEEEERQRGNFPDRFSGHQFPNYSSELNVNALLLGDSALYLCASSSGGGYTEAFFGQGTRLTVV.

The chain carries TRBV19 and TRBJ2-7; D unclear. Germline values: CDR1 LNHDA, CDR2 SQIVND (reference sequence). This CDR3 contains 13 residues. V was clipped by 2 bases and J by 1 base, with 6 bases between them. The CDR3 reads CASSIQISYEQYF. The CDR3 DNA follows: TGTGCCAGTAGTATACAAATATCCTACGAGCAGTACTTC.

The CDR3 DNA is TGTGCCAGCAGCTTGGGGTTGGAGACCCAGTACTTC. As protein: CASSLGLETQYF. The J gene is TRBJ2-5, the V gene TRBV7-2; D gene unclear. The V and J ends lost 3 bases and 5 bases respectively, with 7 bases between them. Germline V gives CDR1 SGHTA, CDR2 FQGNSA. The CDR3 sequence is 12 residues long.

The V and J genes are TRBV7-2 and TRBJ2-3; D possibly matches TRBD1 or TRBD2 (5 bases each). The germline V gene encodes CDR1 SGHTA and CDR2 FQGNSA. This CDR3 has 15 amino acids. V lost 5 bases to trimming and J lost 4 bases, with 16 bases between them. CDR3 residues: CASSPREGRADTQYF. The CDR3 DNA reads TGTGCCAGCAGCCCGCGTGAGGGGCGCGCAGATACGCAGTATTTT.

V and J are TRBV28 and TRBJ1-2, with a tentative D call TRBD1 (5 bases). Looked up from germline, CDR1 is MDHEN and CDR2 is SYDVKM. The CDR3 sequence is 14 residues long. Trimming took off 2 bases at V and 0 bases at J, with 7 bases between the two ends. CDR3: CASSLGGANYGYTF. The CDR3 DNA reads as TGTGCCAGCAGTTTAGGGGGGGCTAACTATGGCTACACCTTC.

The chain employs TRBV28 and TRBJ2-7; no firm D call. Germline V gene lookup returns CDR1 MDHEN and CDR2 SYDVKM. V lost 3 bases, J lost 7 bases, and 13 bases lay in between. The CDR3 covers 13 residues. In DNA, the CDR3 is TGTGCCAGCAGTTTCAGGAACAGTGGGGAGCAGTACTTC. Amino acid sequence: CASSFRNSGEQYF.

This chain connects TRBV28 to TRBJ1-2; TRBD1 matches at 8 bases. Losses at the gene ends were 10 bases for V and 3 bases for J; bases not matched to a gene: 7. The CDR3 is 13 amino acids. CDR1 is MDHEN, CDR2 SYDVKM, per germline. CDR3 sequence reads: CATHLGQDYGYTF. Here the CDR3 DNA reads TGTGCCACCCATCTGGGACAGGACTATGGCTACACCTTC.